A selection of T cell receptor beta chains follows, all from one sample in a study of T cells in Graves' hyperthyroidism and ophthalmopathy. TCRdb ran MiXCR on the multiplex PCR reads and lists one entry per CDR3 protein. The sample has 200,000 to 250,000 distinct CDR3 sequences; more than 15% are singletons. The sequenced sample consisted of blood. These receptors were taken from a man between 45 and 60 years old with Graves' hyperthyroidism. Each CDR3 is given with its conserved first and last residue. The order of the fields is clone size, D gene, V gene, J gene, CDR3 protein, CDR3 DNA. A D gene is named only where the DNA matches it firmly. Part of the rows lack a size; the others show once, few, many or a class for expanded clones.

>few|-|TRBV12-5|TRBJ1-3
CASAVGITIYF
TGTGCTAGTGCCGTCGGGATCACCATATATTTT
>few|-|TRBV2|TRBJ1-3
CASSRDRPTIYF
TGTGCCAGCAGTCGAGACAGACCTACCATATATTTT
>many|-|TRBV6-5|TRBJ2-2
CASSYQGLTNTGELFF
TGTGCCAGCAGTTACCAGGGGCTAACGAACACCGGGGAGCTGTTTTTT
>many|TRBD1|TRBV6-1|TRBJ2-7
CASSEFGQGAYEQYF
TGTGCCAGCAGTGAGTTCGGACAGGGGGCGTATGAGCAGTACTTC
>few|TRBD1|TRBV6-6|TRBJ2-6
CASRRGSPRDRAFSGANVLTF
TGTGCCAGCAGGCGAGGGAGTCCTCGGGACAGGGCTTTCTCTGGGGCCAACGTCCTGACTTTC
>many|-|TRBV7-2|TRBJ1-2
CASSTNTDRLLGYGYTF
TGTGCCAGCAGCACAAACACCGACAGACTACTTGGATATGGCTACACCTTC
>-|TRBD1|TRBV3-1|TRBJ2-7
CASSLRQGLGYEQYF
TGTGCCAGCAGCCTAAGACAGGGGTTGGGCTACGAGCAGTACTTC
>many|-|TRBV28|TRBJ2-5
CASTTRSQETQYF
TGTGCCAGCACTACGAGGTCCCAAGAGACCCAGTACTTC
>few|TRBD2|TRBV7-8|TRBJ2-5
CASSSLAEETQYF
TGTGCCAGCAGCTCCCTAGCGGAAGAGACCCAGTACTTC
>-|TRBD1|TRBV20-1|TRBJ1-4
CSASGTGGEKLFF
TGCAGTGCTTCGGGAACAGGGGGAGAAAAACTGTTTTTT
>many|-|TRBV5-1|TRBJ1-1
CASSSTPTGSTEAFF
TGCGCCAGCAGCTCCACCCCGACAGGAAGCACTGAAGCTTTCTTT
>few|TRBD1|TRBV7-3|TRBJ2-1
CASSLGRGPSEQFF
TGTGCCAGCAGCTTGGGCAGGGGGCCGAGTGAGCAGTTCTTC
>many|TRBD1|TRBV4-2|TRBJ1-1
CASSQDARQGNTEAFF
TGTGCCAGCAGCCAAGATGCCCGACAGGGGAACACTGAAGCTTTCTTT
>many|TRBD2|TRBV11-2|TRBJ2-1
CASSRKATSGRFNEQFF
TGTGCCAGCAGCCGCAAAGCAACTAGCGGGAGATTCAATGAGCAGTTCTTC
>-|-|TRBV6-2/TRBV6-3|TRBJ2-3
CASSSPGRSTDTQYF
TGTGCCAGCAGTTCCCCCGGAAGAAGCACAGATACGCAGTATTTT
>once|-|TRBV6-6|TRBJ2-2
CASSYSTFTGELFF
TGTGCCAGCAGTTACTCGACATTCACCGGGGAGCTGTTTTTT
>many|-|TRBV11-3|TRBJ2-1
CASSFWGKYNEQFF
TGTGCCAGCAGCTTCTGGGGGAAGTACAATGAGCAGTTCTTC
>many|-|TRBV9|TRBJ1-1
CASSDPRGNTEAFF
TGTGCCAGCAGCGACCCCAGGGGTAACACTGAAGCTTTCTTT
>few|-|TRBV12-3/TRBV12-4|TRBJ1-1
CASSERVLGDTEAFF
TGTGCCAGCAGTGAAAGGGTATTGGGGGACACTGAAGCTTTCTTT
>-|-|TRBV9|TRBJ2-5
CASSVVGESQETQYF
TGTGCCAGCAGCGTAGTGGGAGAGAGCCAAGAGACCCAGTACTTC
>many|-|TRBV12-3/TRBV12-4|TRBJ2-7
CASSFSEVGSYEQYF
TGTGCCAGCAGTTTCTCGGAGGTTGGCTCCTACGAGCAGTACTTC
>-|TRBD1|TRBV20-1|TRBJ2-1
CSANPFPPPGTGVYNEQFF
TGCAGTGCCAACCCTTTTCCACCTCCCGGGACAGGGGTTTACAATGAGCAGTTCTTC
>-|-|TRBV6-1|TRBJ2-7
CASSPGQATYEQYF
TGTGCCAGCTCCCCCGGGCAGGCCACCTACGAGCAGTACTTC
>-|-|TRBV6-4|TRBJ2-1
CASSVGPLSYNEQFF
TGTGCCAGCAGTGTTGGACCCCTCTCCTACAATGAGCAGTTCTTC
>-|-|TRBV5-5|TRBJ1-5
CASSLIVGHDQPQHF
TGTGCCAGCAGCTTAATCGTGGGACACGATCAGCCCCAGCATTTT
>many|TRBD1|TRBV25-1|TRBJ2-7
CASTITDRDSDEQYF
TGTGCCAGCACAATTACAGACAGGGATTCCGACGAGCAGTACTTC
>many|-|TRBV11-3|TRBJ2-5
CASSRDPRGQTQYF
TGTGCCAGCAGCCGCGACCCCAGGGGACAGACCCAGTACTTC
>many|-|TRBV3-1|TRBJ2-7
CASSHMATAGGNYEQYF
TGTGCCAGCAGCCACATGGCCACCGCAGGGGGGAACTACGAGCAGTACTTC
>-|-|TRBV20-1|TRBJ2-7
CSARGIVRRAAYEQYF
TGCAGTGCTAGAGGAATCGTCAGGCGGGCCGCCTACGAGCAGTACTTC
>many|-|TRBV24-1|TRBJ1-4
CATSDVDSELFF
TGTGCCACCAGTGATGTCGACAGTGAACTGTTTTTT
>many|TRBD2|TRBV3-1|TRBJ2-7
CASSRNLRESPYEQYF
TGTGCCAGCAGCCGAAACTTGCGGGAGTCCCCCTACGAGCAGTACTTC
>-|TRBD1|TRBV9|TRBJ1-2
CASSVQASPGQGTYGYTF
TGTGCCAGCAGCGTACAGGCCTCGCCAGGACAGGGTACCTATGGCTACACCTTC
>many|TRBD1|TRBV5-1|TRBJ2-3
CASSTTGPDTQYF
TGCGCCAGCAGCACGACAGGGCCAGATACGCAGTATTTT
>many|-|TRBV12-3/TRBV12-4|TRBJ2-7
CASSFGGPSYEQYF
TGTGCCAGCAGTTTCGGGGGACCCTCCTACGAGCAGTACTTC
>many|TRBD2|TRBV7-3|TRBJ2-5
CASSLEASGPAYF
TGTGCCAGCAGCTTAGAGGCTAGCGGGCCGGCGTACTTC
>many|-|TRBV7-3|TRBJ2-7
CASSTHDGYEQYF
TGTGCCAGCAGCACCCACGACGGCTACGAGCAGTACTTC
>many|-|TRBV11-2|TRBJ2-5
CASSFAQETQYF
TGTGCCAGCAGCTTCGCTCAAGAGACCCAGTACTTC
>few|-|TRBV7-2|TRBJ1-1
CASSSLGRETEAFF
TGTGCCAGCAGCTCCTTGGGACGGGAGACGGAAGCTTTCTTT
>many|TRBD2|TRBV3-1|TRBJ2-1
CASSPWASGSSYNEQFF
TGTGCCAGCAGCCCCTGGGCCAGCGGGAGCTCCTACAATGAGCAGTTCTTC
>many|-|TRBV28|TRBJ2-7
CASNTFGFAYEQYF
TGTGCCAGCAATACTTTTGGATTCGCTTACGAGCAGTACTTC
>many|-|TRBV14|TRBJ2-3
CASSQVRGTDTQYF
TGTGCCAGCAGCCAAGTAAGGGGCACAGATACGCAGTATTTT
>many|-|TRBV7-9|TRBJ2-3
CASSSGLRDTQYF
TGTGCCAGCAGCTCGGGACTTAGGGATACGCAGTATTTT
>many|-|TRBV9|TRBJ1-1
CASSYRDGKNTEAFF
TGTGCCAGCAGCTATCGGGACGGAAAGAACACTGAAGCTTTCTTT
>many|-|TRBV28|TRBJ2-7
CASSLNRQSVYEQYF
TGTGCCAGCAGTTTAAATAGGCAGAGTGTCTACGAGCAGTACTTC
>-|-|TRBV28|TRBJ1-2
CASVRAGYGYTF
TGTGCCAGCGTAAGGGCCGGCTATGGCTACACCTTC
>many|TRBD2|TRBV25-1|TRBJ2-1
CASSDPGLAGGDHEQFF
TGTGCCAGCAGTGATCCCGGACTAGCGGGAGGGGACCATGAGCAGTTCTTC
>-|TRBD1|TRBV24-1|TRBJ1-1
CATSDSGQGGTEAFF
TGTGCCACCAGTGATTCGGGACAGGGGGGCACTGAAGCTTTCTTT
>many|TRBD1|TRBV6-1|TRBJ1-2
CASSQDFRDSYGYTF
TGTGCCAGCAGCCAAGATTTCCGGGACAGCTATGGCTACACCTTC